This TCR beta chain was documented in a study of CD8 T cells in ankylosing spondylitis. TCRdb passed the 5' RACE reads through MiXCR, listing each CDR3 protein once. The table has about 160,000 distinct CDR3 sequences, 8.5% to 10% seen once. The CDR3 spans 15 residues. Germline V gene data show CDR1 as MNHEY and CDR2 as SMNVEV (reference sequence). Trimming cost V 7 bases and J 5 bases; bases outside gene matches: 11. Study-wide results and limits: Previously reported in reactive arthritis synovial fluid and blood were some of the motif variants. As reported, disease-linked clones showed significant enrichment in matched ankylosing spondylitis synovial fluid. Several highly homologous variants made up a TCR beta motif that seemed to typify ankylosing spondylitis blood. Peripheral blood samples showed relatively rare disease-linked clones, and these clones were CD8+.

On this clonotype: Its target is unknown.

This receptor was obtained from a female donor with ankylosing spondylitis or in good health (not recorded which). The chain recombines TRBV27 with TRBJ2-3; 8 positions match TRBD2. The sample comprised blood, either unsorted or a sorted T cell fraction (not recorded which). CDR3 region: CASTPLGRVGDTQYF. The CDR3 DNA sequence: TGTGCCAGCACCCCCCTCGGGAGGGTGGGAGATACGCAGTATTTT.